This T cell receptor beta chain originates from a study of siplizumab effects on memory and regulatory T cells. Study results and limitations: Suppressive activity of Tregs proliferating in siplizumab cultures remained unconfirmed. A major contribution to the alloresponse seemed to be made by naive T cells, which seemed more diverse than memory cells.

Of note for this clone: What it recognizes is unknown.

TCRdb's copy holds only in-frame clones and misses some; the assay was immunoSEQ multiplex PCR. Among about 64,000 clones, around 96% were seen once, and the ten largest hold more than 0.095%. Trimming took 5 bases from V and 2 from J; bases not matched to a gene: 6. Germline V gene lookup returns CDR1 SEHNR and CDR2 FQNEAQ (reference sequence). CDR3 length: 14 residues. This sequence originates from a human donor in good health. The sequenced sample was naive CD8+ T cells sorted from blood. The rearrangement uses TRBV7-9 and TRBJ2-7; 7 bases are a match to TRBD1. CDR3 loop: CASSQRDRTYEQYF. In nucleotides, the CDR3 is TGTGCCAGCAGCCAGAGGGACAGAACCTACGAGCAGTACTTC.